The 20 T cell receptor beta chains below all came from one sample that was sequenced in a study of cytomegalovirus exposure and HLA in healthy donors. The primer mix had 60 Vbeta and 13 Jbeta primers. Assay used: immunoSEQ multiplex PCR; TCRdb lists only in-frame clones, some missing. The sample lists some 110,000 clones; roughly 72% were seen once. The sample comprised PBMCs. Every receptor here comes from a woman aged 45-65 years in good health and CMV-seropositive.

This clone was picked up a small number of times. The chain has TRBV6-6 and TRBJ2-7; perhaps TRBD1 as D (6 bases). Trimming cost V 0 bases and J 2 bases, with 14 bases left between them. The CDR3 extends over 16 amino acids. Per germline, CDR1 MNHNY and CDR2 SVGAGI (reference sequence). The chain's CDR3 is CASSYSGRGETYEQYV. The CDR3 nucleotides are TGTGCCAGCAGTTACTCGGGCAGGGGCGAGACCTACGAGCAGTACGTC.

The gene calls are TRBV5-6 and TRBJ2-3; 7 bases map to TRBD1. Germline V gives CDR1 SGHDT, CDR2 YYEEEE. The CDR3 contains 17 residues. J gave up 7 bases and V 4 bases, and 18 bases lay outside the gene matches. As DNA, the CDR3 is TGTGCCAGCAGCGAGGGACAGCCATCGGTAGTCGGGCATACGCAGTATTTT. Protein product: CASSEGQPSVVGHTQYF.

This clone has just one count. V and J are TRBV19 and TRBJ2-7; 7 bases are a match to TRBD1. Germline values: CDR1 LNHDA, CDR2 SQIVND (reference sequence). Trimming removed 9 bases from V and 6 bases from J; junction bases left unmatched: 11. There are 13 residues in the CDR3. In DNA, the CDR3 is TGTGCCAGCCCCCGGGACAGCCCCTCCGAGCAGTACTTC. Translated: CASPRDSPSEQYF.

The chain employs TRBV7-2 and TRBJ2-1; maybe TRBD2 (6 bases). CDR1 SGHTA and CDR2 FQGNSA come from the germline V gene. This CDR3 spans 15 amino acids. Trimming left V 0 bases short and J 3 bases short, with 9 bases between. The CDR3 nucleotides are TGTGCCAGCAGCTTAGCCTGGGGGGTCTACAATGAGCAGTTCTTC. The encoded protein is CASSLAWGVYNEQFF.

The V gene is TRBV30, the J gene TRBJ2-5, with 11 nucleotides matching TRBD2. From germline, CDR1 is GTSNPN and CDR2 SVGIG (reference sequence). V gave up 3 bases and J gave up 4 bases; unmatched junction bases: 10. The CDR3 consists of 16 residues. The CDR3 here is CAWRPLAGGQGETQYF. CDR3 DNA: TGTGCCTGGAGGCCGCTAGCGGGAGGTCAGGGAGAGACCCAGTACTTC.

J is TRBJ2-7 and V is TRBV10-2; D unresolved. Trimming pared 5 bases from V and 2 bases from J, leaving 13 bases between. The CDR3 loop spans 14 amino acids. In germline, CDR1 is WSHSY, CDR2 SAAADI. The CDR3 region has the DNA TGCGCCAGCAGTTTGCGGCAGACGACCTACGAGCAGTACTTC. Protein: CASSLRQTTYEQYF.

The rearrangement uses TRBV7-8 and TRBJ1-5; TRBD1 might be the D (6 bases). The CDR3 is 17 amino acids. CDR1 SGHVS and CDR2 FQNEAQ come from the germline V gene. Trimming pared 2 bases from V and 6 bases from J, leaving 20 bases between. CDR3: CASSLFPTGSSGQPQHF. DNA of the CDR3: TGTGCCAGCAGCTTATTCCCCACAGGGAGCTCAGGTCAGCCCCAGCATTTT. The full variable domain, with the rest looked up from reference TRBV7-8 and TRBJ1-5, is GAGVSQSPRYKVAKRGQDVALRCDPISGHVSLFWYQQALGQGPEFLTYFQNEAQLDKSGLPSDRFFAERPEGSVSTLKIQRTQQEDSAVYLCASSLFPTGSSGQPQHFGDGTRLSIL.

The chain joins TRBV30 to TRBJ1-1, with D possibly matching TRBD1 (5 bases). This CDR3 region has 13 residues. Trimming took off 2 bases at V and 2 bases at J, with 9 bases between the two ends. Germline CDR1 and CDR2: GTSNPN and SVGIG (reference sequence). CDR3 nucleotide sequence: TGTGCCTGGAGTACGACAGAAAACACTGAAGCTTTCTTT. Its protein is CAWSTTENTEAFF.

This clone turned up a few times. The chain is built from TRBV4-1 and TRBJ2-7, with TRBD1 matching 7 bases. V gave up 5 bases and J gave up 8 bases; unmatched junction bases: 18. Germline V gene sequence: CDR1 MGHRA, CDR2 YSYEKL. The CDR3 runs to 16 residues. CDR3 region: CASSANTDRVRSKQYF. The CDR3 DNA is TGCGCCAGCAGCGCGAACACAGACAGGGTCCGGTCGAAGCAGTACTTC.

The chain has TRBV7-6 and TRBJ1-5; a weak D match, TRBD1 (5 bases). This CDR3 has 13 amino acids. The germline V gene encodes CDR1 SGHVS and CDR2 FNYEAQ. V lost 5 bases and J lost 4, with 9 bases in between. CDR3 loop: CASSQGQNQPQHF. CDR3 bases: TGTGCCAGCAGCCAGGGTCAAAATCAGCCCCAGCATTTT.

Comment on this clone: The sample carries other DNA sequences with the same CDR3. V usage is TRBV5-6 and J usage is TRBJ2-1; weak D call: TRBD2 (5 bases). With 0 bases removed from V and 0 bases from J, the gap between germline ends came to 7 bases. The CDR3 extends over 15 amino acids. Germline V gene data show CDR1 as SGHDT and CDR2 as YYEEEE. Here the CDR3 reads CASSLGEYSYNEQFF. As DNA, the CDR3 is TGTGCCAGCAGCTTGGGGGAGTACTCCTACAATGAGCAGTTCTTC.

This sequence joins TRBV28 and TRBJ1-4, with 9 bases aligning to TRBD1. The CDR3 consists of 15 residues. V shed 7 bases, J shed 8 bases, and the junction held 11 bases outside the gene matches. Germline CDR1 MDHEN, CDR2 SYDVKM. CDR3 sequence reads: CASTPSDRGGEKLFF. The CDR3 DNA reads TGTGCCAGCACGCCATCGGACAGGGGTGGCGAAAAACTGTTTTTT.

This rearrangement joins TRBV19 to TRBJ2-7, with TRBD1 identical over 9 bases. The CDR3 is 14 amino acids. After removal of 4 bases from V and 1 base from J, the junction contained 2 bases not matched to a gene. The germline V gene encodes CDR1 LNHDA and CDR2 SQIVND (reference sequence). CDR3 sequence: CASSKQGASYEQYF. The CDR3 nucleotides read TGTGCCAGTAGTAAACAGGGGGCGTCCTACGAGCAGTACTTC. The entire variable domain, with the rest obtained from reference TRBV19 and TRBJ2-7, is as follows: DGGITQSPKYLFRKEGQNVTLSCEQNLNHDAMYWYRQDPGQGLRLIYYSQIVNDFQKGDIAEGYSVSREKKESFPLTVTSAQKNPTAFYLCASSKQGASYEQYFGPGTRLTVT.

The rearrangement joins TRBV27 to TRBJ1-2; unclear D gene. Trimming shortened V by 2 bases and J by 9 bases, and 16 bases separated the two germline ends. Germline V gene sequence: CDR1 MNHEY, CDR2 SMNVEV (reference sequence). The CDR3 contains 14 residues. The CDR3 region is CASSLKHDTYRYTF. CDR3 coding DNA: TGTGCCAGCAGTTTAAAGCATGACACTTACCGCTACACCTTC.

This clone came up a few times. V and J are TRBV10-1 and TRBJ2-1; 11 bases fit TRBD1. Germline-derived CDR1 and CDR2 are WNHNN and SYGVQD (reference sequence). This CDR3 is 16 amino acids long. The V gene end was trimmed by 1 base and the J gene end by 9 bases; junction bases not matched to a gene: 8. The CDR3 protein is CASSELGTGGRIEQFF. In nucleotides, the CDR3 is TGCGCCAGCAGTGAGTTAGGGACAGGGGGACGAATTGAGCAGTTCTTC.

This sequence joins TRBV27 and TRBJ2-1; 8 bases fit TRBD2. CDR1 and CDR2 (germline): MNHEY, SMNVEV (reference sequence). The V segment lost 7 bases and the J segment 3 bases; nucleotides outside the gene matches: 5. The CDR3 covers 14 residues. The CDR3: CASKTSGDYNEQFF. The CDR3 DNA is TGTGCCAGCAAAACTAGCGGAGACTACAATGAGCAGTTCTTC.

In its sample, this clone was seen a few times. The chain joins TRBV19 to TRBJ1-1; unclear D gene. V was clipped by 5 bases and J by 6 bases, with 10 bases between them. This CDR3 has 12 amino acids. Germline assignment: CDR1 LNHDA and CDR2 SQIVND (reference sequence). CDR3 loop: CASSEGKAEAFF. For the CDR3, the DNA is TGTGCCAGTAGTGAGGGTAAAGCTGAAGCTTTCTTT.

The genes are TRBV6-6 and TRBJ2-5; D is unresolved. The V gene's germline CDR1 is MNHNY and CDR2 SVGAGI (reference sequence). The V end was cut by 2 bases, the J end by 5 bases, with 9 bases between. The CDR3 runs to 13 residues. The CDR3 coding sequence is TGTGCCAGCAGTTACATCCCACAGGAGACCCAGTACTTC. Its protein is CASSYIPQETQYF.

The chain employs TRBV30 and TRBJ1-6; D is possibly TRBD1 (6 bases). Trimming shortened V by 0 bases and J by 5 bases, and 17 bases separated the two germline ends. This CDR3 is 17 amino acids long. Looked up from germline, CDR1 is GTSNPN and CDR2 is SVGIG (reference sequence). CDR3 loop: CAWSVMGTSTHNSPLHF. CDR3 DNA sequence: TGTGCCTGGAGTGTAATGGGGACATCGACCCATAATTCACCCCTCCACTTT.

The chain has TRBV4-2 and TRBJ2-3, with 7 nucleotides matching TRBD2. The V gene's germline CDR1 is LGHNA and CDR2 YNFKEQ. CDR3 length equals 16 residues. V shed 0 bases, J shed 2 bases, and the junction held 5 bases outside the gene matches. The CDR3 is CASSQDRLAATDTQYF. The DNA for the CDR3 is TGTGCCAGCAGCCAAGATCGGCTAGCGGCCACAGATACGCAGTATTTT.